This TCR beta chain was observed in a study of blood T cell repertoires in COVID-19. Turning to the study itself: Samples of COVID-19 (acute and convalescent) were obtained from the United States, Italy and Spain. Nucleic acid was either cDNA or gDNA, and it came from T cells, B-cell-depleted T cells, or PBMCs.

In the study's own analysis: The assay estimated nucleated cells by amplifying reference gene primers. The protocol was immunoSEQ multiplex PCR, while the TCRdb copy is restricted to in-frame clones and leaves out a portion. V and J calls and clone size are copied from that table; D and trimming were computed from the DNA. This table has 90,000 or so clones, 80% to 90% appearing once. CDR3 size: 12 residues. V lost 3 bases to trimming and J lost 4 bases, with 6 bases between them. The germline V gene encodes CDR1 SNHLY and CDR2 FYNNEI. This chain connects TRBV2 to TRBJ1-2; D is unresolved. The TCR sequence derives from a man older than 75 with active or convalescent COVID-19. Sample: peripheral blood. The CDR3, as DNA: TGTGCCAGCAGTGAGGAGAGCTATGGCTACACCTTC. Translated: CASSEESYGYTF.